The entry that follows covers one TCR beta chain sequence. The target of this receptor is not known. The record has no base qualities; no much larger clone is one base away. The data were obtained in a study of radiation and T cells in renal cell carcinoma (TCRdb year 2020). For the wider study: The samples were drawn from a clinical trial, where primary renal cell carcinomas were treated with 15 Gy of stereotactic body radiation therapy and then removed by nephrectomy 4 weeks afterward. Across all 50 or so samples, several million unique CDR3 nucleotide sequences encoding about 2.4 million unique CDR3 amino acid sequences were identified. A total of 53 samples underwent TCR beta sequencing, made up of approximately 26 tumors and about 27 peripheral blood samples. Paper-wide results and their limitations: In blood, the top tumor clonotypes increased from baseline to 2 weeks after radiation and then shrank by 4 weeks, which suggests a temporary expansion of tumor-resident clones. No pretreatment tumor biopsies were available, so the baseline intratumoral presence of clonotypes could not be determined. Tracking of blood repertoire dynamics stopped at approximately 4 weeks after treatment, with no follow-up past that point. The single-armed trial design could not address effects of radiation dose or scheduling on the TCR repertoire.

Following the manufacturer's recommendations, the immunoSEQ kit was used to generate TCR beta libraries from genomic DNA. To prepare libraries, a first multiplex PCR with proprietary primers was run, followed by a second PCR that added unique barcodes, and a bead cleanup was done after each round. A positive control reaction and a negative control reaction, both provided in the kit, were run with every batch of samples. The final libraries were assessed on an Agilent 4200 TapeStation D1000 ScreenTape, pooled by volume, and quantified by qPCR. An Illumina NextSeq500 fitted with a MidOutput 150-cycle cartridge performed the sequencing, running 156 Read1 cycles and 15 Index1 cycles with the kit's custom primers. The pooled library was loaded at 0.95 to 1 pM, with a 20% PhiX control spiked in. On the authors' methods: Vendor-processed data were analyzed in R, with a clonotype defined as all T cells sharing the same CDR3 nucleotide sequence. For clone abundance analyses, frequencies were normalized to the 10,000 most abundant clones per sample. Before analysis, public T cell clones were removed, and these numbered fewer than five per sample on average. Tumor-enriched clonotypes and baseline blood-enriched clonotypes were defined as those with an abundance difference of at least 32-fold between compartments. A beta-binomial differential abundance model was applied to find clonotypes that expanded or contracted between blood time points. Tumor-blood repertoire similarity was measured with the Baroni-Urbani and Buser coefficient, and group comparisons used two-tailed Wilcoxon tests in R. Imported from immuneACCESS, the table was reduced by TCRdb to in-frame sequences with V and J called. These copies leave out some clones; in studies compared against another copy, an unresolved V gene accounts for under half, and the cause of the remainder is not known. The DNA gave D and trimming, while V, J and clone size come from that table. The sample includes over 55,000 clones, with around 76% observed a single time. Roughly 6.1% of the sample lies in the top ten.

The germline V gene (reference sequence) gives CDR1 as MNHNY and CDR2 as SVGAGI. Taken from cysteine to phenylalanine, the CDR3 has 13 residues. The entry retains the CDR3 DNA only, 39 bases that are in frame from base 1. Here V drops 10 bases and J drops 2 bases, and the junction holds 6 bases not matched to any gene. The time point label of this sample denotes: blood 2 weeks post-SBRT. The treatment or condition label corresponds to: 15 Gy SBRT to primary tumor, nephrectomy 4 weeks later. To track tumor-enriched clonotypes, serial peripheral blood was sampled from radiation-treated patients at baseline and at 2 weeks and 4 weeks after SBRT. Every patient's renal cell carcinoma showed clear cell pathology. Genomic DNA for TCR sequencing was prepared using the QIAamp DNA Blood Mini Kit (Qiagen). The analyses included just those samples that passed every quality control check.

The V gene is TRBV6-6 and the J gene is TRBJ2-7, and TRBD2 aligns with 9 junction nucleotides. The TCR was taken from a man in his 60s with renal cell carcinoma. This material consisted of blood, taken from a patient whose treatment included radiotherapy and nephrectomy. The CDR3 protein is CATRTSEAYEQYF. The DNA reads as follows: TGTGCCACCCGGACTAGCGAGGCCTACGAGCAGTACTTC.